This T cell receptor (beta chain) derives from a study of OX40 agonist ivuxolimab in advanced cancers. Overall study results and limits: In general, CD8+ T cells held more expanded clones than CD4+ did, on average.

This CDR3 is built from 13 residues. Germline V CDR1 and CDR2: MNHEY, SVGAGI. The V gene end was trimmed by 4 bases and the J gene end by 8 bases; junction bases not matched to a gene: 4. The assay was immunoSEQ multiplex PCR, and TCRdb's table has in-frame clones only and misses some. Of about 68,000 clones listed, approximately 81% are singletons. The investigators sampled blood at baseline, at cycle 4 day 1, and at cycle 7 day 1. Note on this clone: The target antigen is unknown.

The source of this sequence is an adult with an advanced solid tumor such as melanoma, head and neck, liver or kidney cancer. J is TRBJ2-4 and V is TRBV6-5; 8 positions match TRBD1. This specimen was CD4+ or CD8+ T cells sorted from blood, taken in a trial of the OX40 agonist ivuxolimab. The CDR3 protein is CASSSGQGYIQYF. In nucleotides, the CDR3 is TGTGCCAGCAGTTCCGGACAGGGTTACATTCAGTACTTC.